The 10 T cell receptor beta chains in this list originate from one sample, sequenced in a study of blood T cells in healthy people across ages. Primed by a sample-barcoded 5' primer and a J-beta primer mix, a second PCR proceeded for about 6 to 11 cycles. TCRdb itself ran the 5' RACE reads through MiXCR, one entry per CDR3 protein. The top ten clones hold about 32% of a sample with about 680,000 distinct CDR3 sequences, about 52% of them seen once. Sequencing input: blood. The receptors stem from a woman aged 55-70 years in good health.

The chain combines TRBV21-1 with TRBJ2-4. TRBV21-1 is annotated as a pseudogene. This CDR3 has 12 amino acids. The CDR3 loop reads CASSKAKNIQYF. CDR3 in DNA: TGTGCCAGCAGCAAAGCCAAAAACATTCAGTACTTC.

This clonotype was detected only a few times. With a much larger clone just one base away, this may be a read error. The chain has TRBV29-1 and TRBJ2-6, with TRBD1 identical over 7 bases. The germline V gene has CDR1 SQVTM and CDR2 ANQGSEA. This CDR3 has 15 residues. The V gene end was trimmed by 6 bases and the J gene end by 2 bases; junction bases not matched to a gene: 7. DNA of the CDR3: TGCAGCGTGGAACACAGGGGCCCTGGGGCCAACGTCCTGACTTTC. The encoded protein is CSVEHRGPGANVLTF.

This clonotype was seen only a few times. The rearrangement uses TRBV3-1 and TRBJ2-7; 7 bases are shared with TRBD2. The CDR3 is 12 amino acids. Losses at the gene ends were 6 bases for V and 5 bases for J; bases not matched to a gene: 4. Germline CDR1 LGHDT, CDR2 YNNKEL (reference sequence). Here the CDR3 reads CASRSTSDEQYF. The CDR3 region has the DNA TGTGCCAGCAGAAGTACTAGCGACGAGCAGTACTTC.

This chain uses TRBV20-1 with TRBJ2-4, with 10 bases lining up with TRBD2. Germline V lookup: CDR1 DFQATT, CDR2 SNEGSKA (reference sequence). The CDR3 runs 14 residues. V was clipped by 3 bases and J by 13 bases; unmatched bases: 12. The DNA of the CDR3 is TGCAGTGCTAGGGCAGGAGCGGGAGGGAGGGAGCAGTACTTC. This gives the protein CSARAGAGGREQYF.

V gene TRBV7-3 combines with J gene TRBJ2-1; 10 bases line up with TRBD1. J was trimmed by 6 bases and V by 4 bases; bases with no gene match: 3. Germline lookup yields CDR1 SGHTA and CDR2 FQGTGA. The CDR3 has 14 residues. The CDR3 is CASSSGTGANEQFF. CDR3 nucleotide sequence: TGTGCCAGCAGCTCCGGGACAGGGGCCAATGAGCAGTTCTTC.

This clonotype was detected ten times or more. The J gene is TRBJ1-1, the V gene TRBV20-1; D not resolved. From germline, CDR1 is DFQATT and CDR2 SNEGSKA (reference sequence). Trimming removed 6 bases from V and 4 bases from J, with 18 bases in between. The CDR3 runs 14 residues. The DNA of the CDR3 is TGCAGTGCCGCGGCTGGGGTTCGCCTCACTGAAGCTTTCTTT. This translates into CSAAAGVRLTEAFF.

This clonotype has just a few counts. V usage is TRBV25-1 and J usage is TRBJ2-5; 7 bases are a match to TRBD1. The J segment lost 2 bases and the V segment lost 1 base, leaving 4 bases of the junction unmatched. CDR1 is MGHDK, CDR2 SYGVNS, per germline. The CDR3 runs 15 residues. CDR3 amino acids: CASSESGTAQETQYF. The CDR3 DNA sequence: TGTGCCAGCAGTGAATCCGGGACAGCACAAGAGACCCAGTACTTC.

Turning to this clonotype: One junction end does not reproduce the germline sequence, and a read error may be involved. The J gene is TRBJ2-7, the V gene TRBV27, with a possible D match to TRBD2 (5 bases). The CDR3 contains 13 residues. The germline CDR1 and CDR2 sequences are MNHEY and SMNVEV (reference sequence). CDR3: CVTRLGSSYDQYF. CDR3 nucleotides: TGTGTCACCCGTTTAGGGAGCTCCTACGATCAGTACTTC.

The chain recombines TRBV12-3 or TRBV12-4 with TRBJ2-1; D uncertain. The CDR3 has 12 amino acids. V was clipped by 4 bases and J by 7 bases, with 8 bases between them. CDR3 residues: CASSSILNEQFF. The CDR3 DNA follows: TGTGCCAGCAGTTCAATCCTGAATGAGCAGTTCTTC.

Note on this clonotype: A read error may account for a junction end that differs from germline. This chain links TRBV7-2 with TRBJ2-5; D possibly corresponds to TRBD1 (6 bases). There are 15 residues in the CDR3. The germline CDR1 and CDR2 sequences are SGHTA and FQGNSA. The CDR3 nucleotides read TGTGCCGGCAGCTTAGTGGGGACACTACAAGAGACCCAGTACTTC. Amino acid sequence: CAGSLVGTLQETQYF.